Below are 2 T cell receptor beta chains sequenced from a single sample in a study of T cells after posttransplantation cyclophosphamide. Controls had myeloablative marrow grafts with methotrexate and calcineurin inhibitor, sampled at 1 year. Data came from immunoSEQ multiplex PCR; TCRdb stores just in-frame clones and leaves some out. The sample lists about 22,000 clones; 89% were seen once. The sample consisted of PBMCs, taken after an allogeneic stem cell transplant with a calcineurin inhibitor and methotrexate. These receptors originate from a female patient in her forties or fifties who received an allogeneic stem cell transplant from an unrelated donor, was CMV-positive, and had chronic GVHD only. Some T cells may have originated in the graft donor.

In its sample, this clone was seen once. The CDR3 nucleotides read TGTGCCAGTAGTATGCAGGGGGAGGCCTACGAGCAGTACTTC. It codes for CASSMQGEAYEQYF. J is TRBJ2-5 and V is TRBV19, with a weak D call TRBD1 (7 bases). The J call may be wrong; the DNA end is better matched by TRBJ2-7. CDR3 length: 14 residues. CDR1 is LNHDA, CDR2 SQIVND, per germline (reference sequence).

This clone was found a few times. V and J are TRBV5-5 and TRBJ2-5, with a weak D call TRBD2 (5 bases). Germline V gene data show CDR1 as SGHKS and CDR2 as YYEKEE (reference sequence). This CDR3 spans 13 amino acids. Trimming shortened V by 4 bases and J by 1 base, and 8 bases separated the two germline ends. CDR3 in amino acids: CASSHEGQETQYF. The DNA for the CDR3 is TGTGCCAGCAGCCACGAGGGCCAAGAGACCCAGTACTTC.